The 22 T cell receptor beta chains presented below share a single source sample, sequenced in a study of response to subunit inactivated influenza vaccine. TCRdb fed the RT-PCR reads into MiXCR, producing one record per CDR3 protein. The sample contains more than 700,000 distinct CDR3 sequences, 20% to 25% of which appear only once. Sequencing used PBMCs from blood, obtained roughly 5 days after vaccination. The receptors shown here come from a man in his fifties or sixties who received an inactivated influenza vaccine.

This clonotype was found a few times. The chain recombines TRBV7-9 with TRBJ2-3; maybe TRBD1 (6 bases). The germline V gene encodes CDR1 SEHNR and CDR2 FQNEAQ (reference sequence). This CDR3 region has 15 residues. The V gene lost 5 bases and the J gene lost 4 bases, with 16 bases spanning the gap. The CDR3 region has the DNA TGTGCCAGCAGCCAAGAGGCAGGGGTGGCAGATACGCAGTATTTT. It yields the protein CASSQEAGVADTQYF.

The chain combines TRBV30 with TRBJ1-3; 8 bases match TRBD1. This CDR3 spans 15 amino acids. Trimming removed 0 bases from V and 3 bases from J; junction bases left unmatched: 4. Germline V gene sequence: CDR1 GTSNPN, CDR2 SVGIG (reference sequence). CDR3 coding DNA: TGTGCCTGGAGTGTTCAGGGGGCGCGTGGAAACACCATATATTTT. Its protein product is CAWSVQGARGNTIYF.

This clonotype has only a few counts. The chain recombines TRBV28 with TRBJ1-5, with D perhaps TRBD1 (6 bases). Germline CDR1 and CDR2: MDHEN and SYDVKM. Between the trimmed V and J ends, which lost 7 bases and 4 bases, there was a span of 8 bases. This CDR3 is 12 amino acids long. CDR3 amino acids: CASTQGNQPQHF. CDR3 DNA: TGTGCCAGCACACAGGGTAATCAGCCCCAGCATTTT.

This clonotype has a handful of counts. This chain connects TRBV6-1 to TRBJ2-5; TRBD2 matches at 7 bases. CDR3 length: 14 amino acids. Per germline, CDR1 MNHNS and CDR2 SASEGT. Unmatched junction bases numbered 8, after V lost 6 bases and J lost 4 bases. The CDR3 reads CASRLGLHSETQYF. CDR3 sequence (DNA): TGTGCCAGCAGGCTGGGACTACATTCAGAGACCCAGTACTTC.

The chain has TRBV7-8 and TRBJ2-1, with D perhaps matching TRBD1 (5 bases). Per the germline V gene, CDR1 is SGHVS and CDR2 is FQNEAQ. V was cut by 5 bases and J by 8 bases, with 13 bases left in between. This CDR3 is built from 13 residues. Here the CDR3 reads CASSASRQHEQFF. The CDR3 DNA sequence: TGTGCCAGCAGCGCCAGCCGACAGCATGAGCAGTTCTTC. The full variable domain, with the rest looked up from reference TRBV7-8 and TRBJ2-1, is GAGVSQSPRYKVAKRGQDVALRCDPISGHVSLFWYQQALGQGPEFLTYFQNEAQLDKSGLPSDRFFAERPEGSVSTLKIQRTQQEDSAVYLCASSASRQHEQFFGPGTRLTVL.

This clonotype showed up many times. The CDR3: CASSQGNYGYTF. In DNA, the CDR3 is TGTGCCAGCAGCCAGGGGAACTATGGCTACACCTTC. V is TRBV28 and J is TRBJ1-2; the D gene is possibly TRBD1 (6 bases). Germline CDR1 reads MDHEN; CDR2 reads SYDVKM. The V gene lost 6 bases and the J gene lost 2 bases, with 7 bases spanning the gap. This CDR3 is 12 amino acids long.

The CDR3 sequence: CASSLAWSSGSGINEQFF. The CDR3 DNA reads TGTGCCAGCAGCTTAGCGTGGTCTAGCGGGAGCGGTATAAATGAGCAGTTCTTC. The rearrangement uses TRBV7-2 and TRBJ2-1; 10 bases line up with TRBD2. Trimming at V came to 0 bases and at J to 7 bases, leaving 12 bases not matched to a gene. The CDR3 consists of 18 residues. CDR1 and CDR2 (germline): SGHTA, FQGNSA.

CDR3 sequence (DNA): TGTGCCAGCAGCTTAATTTTCAATTCACCCCTCCACTTT. Translating gives CASSLIFNSPLHF. The chain has TRBV7-3 and TRBJ1-6; D unclear. V was cut by 1 base and J by 7 bases, with 5 bases left in between. Germline V gene sequence: CDR1 SGHTA, CDR2 FQGTGA. The CDR3 has 13 residues.

This clonotype was counted a few times. The chain uses TRBV12-3 or TRBV12-4 and TRBJ2-2; D perhaps matches TRBD2 (6 bases). Trimming left V 3 bases short and J 6 bases short, with 17 bases between. This CDR3 has 16 amino acids. Here the CDR3 reads CASSLVGREVAGELFF. CDR3 nucleotides: TGTGCCAGCAGTTTGGTCGGGCGGGAAGTAGCCGGGGAGCTGTTTTTT.

The V and J genes are TRBV6-2 or TRBV6-3 and TRBJ2-5; 7 bases fit TRBD2. Germline CDR1 reads MNHEY; CDR2 reads SVGEGT. The ends lost 0 bases at V and 7 bases at J; junction bases unmatched: 5. The CDR3 is 14 residues long. CDR3 nucleotide sequence: TGTGCCAGCAGTTACTCCGGGACTACCAGGACCCAGTACTTC. It is translated as CASSYSGTTRTQYF.

Many counts were recorded for this clonotype. The chain is built from TRBV4-2 and TRBJ1-5; D gene uncertain. The V and J ends lost 1 base and 2 bases respectively, with 3 bases between them. The CDR3 covers 13 residues. Germline loops: CDR1 LGHNA, CDR2 YNFKEQ. CDR3 amino acids: CASSQAGNQPQHF. Here the CDR3 DNA reads TGTGCCAGCAGCCAAGCGGGCAATCAGCCCCAGCATTTT.

The chain recombines TRBV7-9 with TRBJ2-7; D possibly matches TRBD1 or TRBD2 (5 bases each). The V end was cut by 5 bases, the J end by 9 bases, with 11 bases between. Germline loops: CDR1 SEHNR, CDR2 FQNEAQ (reference sequence). The CDR3 spans 11 residues. CDR3 sequence: CASSTEGRQYF. The CDR3 bases are TGTGCCAGCAGCACAGAGGGGAGGCAGTACTTC.

This clonotype was seen a few times. The chain links TRBV20-1 to TRBJ2-7; no clear D gene. V lost 5 bases, J lost 4 bases, and 15 bases lay in between. Germline CDR1 reads DFQATT; CDR2 reads SNEGSKA (reference sequence). The CDR3 is 13 residues long. CDR3 residues: CSACPPPQYEQYF. The CDR3 DNA follows: TGCAGTGCTTGCCCACCTCCGCAATACGAGCAGTACTTC.

This clonotype was seen only a few times. This chain uses TRBV29-1 with TRBJ1-5; D unresolved. The CDR3 is 13 residues long. Germline V gene lookup returns CDR1 SQVTM and CDR2 ANQGSEA. V was pared by 5 bases and J by 0 bases, with 8 bases between. The CDR3 nucleotides read TGCAGCGTTCTCAATACTAGCAATCAGCCCCAGCATTTT. Translating gives CSVLNTSNQPQHF.

This clonotype has a handful of counts. The gene calls are TRBV24-1 and TRBJ2-3; 7 bases fit TRBD1. Looked up from germline, CDR1 is KGHDR and CDR2 is SFDVKD. The CDR3 is 14 residues long. The trim removed 7 bases at V and 0 bases at J, leaving 3 bases unmatched. CDR3 DNA: TGTGCCACCAGGGGGGACAGAAGCACAGATACGCAGTATTTT. It yields the protein CATRGDRSTDTQYF.

This chain uses TRBV15 with TRBJ2-1; 13 nucleotides line up with TRBD2. Germline V gene data show CDR1 as LNHNV and CDR2 as YYDKDF (reference sequence). The CDR3 spans 21 residues. V was clipped by 0 bases and J by 6 bases; unmatched bases: 17. The CDR3, as DNA: TGTGCCACCAGCAGAGACGCTCCGGGACTAGCGGGATCATCACGACTCAATGAGCAGTTCTTC. Encoded protein: CATSRDAPGLAGSSRLNEQFF. Full variable domain (rest looked up from reference TRBV15 and TRBJ2-1): DAMVIQNPRYQVTQFGKPVTLSCSQTLNHNVMYWYQQKSSQAPKLLFHYYDKDFNNEADTPDNFQSRRPNTSFCFLDIRSPGLGDTAMYLCATSRDAPGLAGSSRLNEQFFGPGTRLTVL.

The chain recombines TRBV7-9 with TRBJ2-1; maybe TRBD1 (7 bases). The germline V and J ends were trimmed by 1 base and 9 bases, with 13 bases remaining between them. This CDR3 is 14 amino acids long. The germline CDR1 and CDR2 sequences are SEHNR and FQNEAQ (reference sequence). This CDR3 reads CASSLELAGGEQFF. CDR3 nucleotides: TGTGCCAGCAGCTTAGAACTAGCAGGGGGTGAGCAGTTCTTC.

The DNA of the CDR3 is TGTGCCAGCAGTGACAGGTACAATCAGCCCCAGCATTTT. This encodes CASSDRYNQPQHF. The V and J genes are TRBV2 and TRBJ1-5; D uncertain. Trimming stripped 3 bases from V and 3 bases from J, with 6 bases between. The CDR3 loop spans 13 amino acids. The germline V gene has CDR1 SNHLY and CDR2 FYNNEI.

In its sample, this clonotype was seen a few times. This chain connects TRBV9 to TRBJ2-3; tentative D call: TRBD2 (6 bases). The CDR3 is 15 residues long. Germline V gene lookup returns CDR1 SGDLS and CDR2 YYNGEE. Trimming stripped 0 bases from V and 5 bases from J, with 13 bases between. For the CDR3, the DNA is TGTGCCAGCAGCGTAGCGCCGCGGGATGGAGATACGCAGTATTTT. Translating it yields CASSVAPRDGDTQYF.

This clonotype has at least ten counts. This chain uses TRBV29-1 with TRBJ2-1; D may be TRBD2 (7 bases). The germline V gene encodes CDR1 SQVTM and CDR2 ANQGSEA. This CDR3 comprises 15 residues. Trimming removed 7 bases from V and 0 bases from J, with 16 bases in between. The CDR3 protein is CSGRGGDNSYNEQFF. The DNA of the CDR3 is TGCAGCGGGAGGGGGGGAGATAACTCCTACAATGAGCAGTTCTTC.

This clonotype has only a few counts. The CDR3 DNA follows: TGTGCCACCAGCAGAGATCTAACAGGGTACCAGCCCCAGCATTTT. Amino acids: CATSRDLTGYQPQHF. The chain joins TRBV15 to TRBJ1-5; D possibly corresponds to TRBD1 (6 bases). The V end lost 0 bases, the J end lost 7 bases, and 13 bases lay between the germline ends. This CDR3 is built from 15 residues. Germline CDR1 reads LNHNV; CDR2 reads YYDKDF (reference sequence).

This clonotype has only one observation. V and J are TRBV20-1 and TRBJ1-2, with 7 bases fitting TRBD1. Germline trimming cut 3 bases from V and 7 bases from J; bases unmatched to any gene: 20. In germline, CDR1 is DFQATT, CDR2 SNEGSKA (reference sequence). The CDR3 sequence is 17 residues long. As DNA, the CDR3 is TGCAGTGCTAGCGTGTGGGGACAGAGAGGGGGATCGGCTGGCTACACCTTC. Its protein is CSASVWGQRGGSAGYTF.